These 21 T cell receptor beta chains were all obtained from the same sample, sequenced in a study of blood T cell repertoires in COVID-19. TCRdb's copy holds only in-frame clones and misses some; the assay was immunoSEQ multiplex PCR. The data hold roughly 250,000 clones, with about 83% observed a single time. Sequencing was done on a sample of peripheral blood. The receptor source for this set is a man between 45 and 60 years old with acute or convalescent COVID-19.

The chain couples TRBV19 to TRBJ2-7; 10 bases match TRBD1. Germline V gene sequence: CDR1 LNHDA, CDR2 SQIVND (reference sequence). CDR3 length equals 15 residues. Unmatched junction bases numbered 9, after V lost 6 bases and J lost 4 bases. CDR3: CASSNNGQGGYEQYF. CDR3 DNA sequence: TGTGCCAGTAGCAACAACGGACAGGGGGGTTACGAGCAGTACTTC. The full variable domain, rest sourced from reference TRBV19 and TRBJ2-7, is DGGITQSPKYLFRKEGQNVTLSCEQNLNHDAMYWYRQDPGQGLRLIYYSQIVNDFQKGDIAEGYSVSREKKESFPLTVTSAQKNPTAFYLCASSNNGQGGYEQYFGPGTRLTVT.

This clone has only one observation. The chain joins TRBV7-6 to TRBJ1-2; tentative D call: TRBD1 (6 bases). Per germline, CDR1 SGHVS and CDR2 FNYEAQ. There are 15 residues in the CDR3. The V gene lost 1 base and the J gene lost 1 base, with 10 bases spanning the gap. The CDR3 loop reads CASSLDGQNNYGYTF. The CDR3, as DNA: TGTGCCAGCAGCTTAGATGGACAGAATAACTATGGCTACACCTTC.

This clone appeared once. The chain links TRBV28 to TRBJ2-7, with a weak D call TRBD2 (5 bases). Germline loops: CDR1 MDHEN, CDR2 SYDVKM. The ends were cut back, 6 bases at V and 2 bases at J, with 17 bases in the middle. This CDR3 region has 15 residues. The CDR3: CASSPPPEAPYEQYF. Here the CDR3 DNA reads TGTGCCAGCAGCCCCCCCCCGGAGGCCCCCTACGAGCAGTACTTC.

V gene TRBV4-1 combines with J gene TRBJ1-2; 8 positions agree with TRBD1. CDR3 size: 15 residues. The trim removed 1 base at V and 2 bases at J, leaving 3 bases unmatched. From germline, CDR1 is MGHRA and CDR2 YSYEKL. In nucleotides, the CDR3 is TGCGCCAGCAGCCAAGTCCGGACAGGGAACTATGGCTACACCTTC. Protein sequence: CASSQVRTGNYGYTF.

This chain uses TRBV5-6 with TRBJ1-4; 7 bases line up with TRBD1. Germline CDR1 SGHDT, CDR2 YYEEEE. The CDR3 is made up of 16 amino acids. The junction had 12 bases not matched to a gene; V was cut back by 4 bases and J by 6 bases. The CDR3 DNA follows: TGTGCCAGCAGCGCCTCCACGACAGGGTTCTATGAAAAACTGTTTTTT. Amino acid sequence: CASSASTTGFYEKLFF.

The chain links TRBV7-3 to TRBJ2-1, with 10 nucleotides matching TRBD2. J gave up 10 bases and V 6 bases, and 15 bases lay outside the gene matches. This CDR3 comprises 16 residues. In germline, CDR1 is SGHTA, CDR2 FQGTGA. For the CDR3, the DNA is TGTGCCAGCAGTCCCCTCGGCCTAGCGGGAGCCGGGGAGCAGTTCTTC. Its protein is CASSPLGLAGAGEQFF.

This clone was observed a handful of times. V and J are TRBV7-9 and TRBJ1-1; 7 bases match TRBD1. The CDR3 is made up of 16 amino acids. From germline, CDR1 is SEHNR and CDR2 FQNEAQ (reference sequence). V dropped 4 bases and J dropped 1; count of bases not matched to a gene: 9. The CDR3 sequence: CASSSGVGGTNTEAFF. DNA of the CDR3: TGTGCCAGCAGCTCCGGCGTAGGGGGCACGAACACTGAAGCTTTCTTT. Based on the CDR3 plus reference TRBV7-9 and TRBJ1-1, the full variable domain is DTGVSQNPRHKITKRGQNVTFRCDPISEHNRLYWYRQTLGQGPEFLTYFQNEAQLEKSRLLSDRFSAERPKGSFSTLEIQRTEQGDSAMYLCASSSGVGGTNTEAFFGQGTRLTVV.

This chain uses TRBV20-1 with TRBJ1-1; D uncertain. Germline values: CDR1 DFQATT, CDR2 SNEGSKA (reference sequence). V gave up 5 bases and J gave up 2 bases, with 6 bases separating them. The CDR3 covers 11 residues. In DNA, the CDR3 is TGCAGTGCTGTTCCTAACACTGAAGCTTTCTTT. This translates into CSAVPNTEAFF.

This sequence joins TRBV4-1 and TRBJ1-5, with TRBD1 matching 7 bases. In germline, CDR1 is MGHRA, CDR2 YSYEKL. With V trimmed by 0 bases and J by 1 base, 9 bases remained unmatched. The CDR3 extends over 18 amino acids. The CDR3 reads CASSQDISRGLSNQPQHF. DNA for the CDR3: TGCGCCAGCAGCCAAGATATTTCGAGGGGGCTGAGCAATCAGCCCCAGCATTTT.

CDR3 region: CASSILGAGTNEKLFF. CDR3 DNA sequence: TGTGCCAGTAGTATCCTGGGGGCAGGGACTAATGAAAAACTGTTTTTT. The chain joins TRBV19 to TRBJ1-4; maybe TRBD1 (6 bases). With 3 bases removed from V and 2 bases from J, the gap between germline ends came to 13 bases. Germline V CDR1 and CDR2: LNHDA, SQIVND (reference sequence). This CDR3 has 16 amino acids.

This chain joins TRBV7-8 and TRBJ2-2, with 8 positions matching TRBD2. This CDR3 is 16 amino acids long. The germline gives CDR1 SGHVS, CDR2 FQNEAQ. V lost 3 bases and J lost 5; bases outside the gene matches: 8. CDR3 amino acids: CASSFVAGGYTGELFF. CDR3 in DNA: TGTGCCAGCAGCTTCGTTGCGGGAGGCTATACCGGGGAGCTGTTTTTT.

The table lists this clone with a few counts. The genes are TRBV18 and TRBJ2-7; 8 bases are a match to TRBD1. The ends lost 4 bases at V and 5 bases at J; junction bases unmatched: 7. Germline V CDR1 and CDR2: KGHSH, LQKENI. The CDR3 totals 14 residues. The CDR3 loop is CASSLDRVNNEQYF. In nucleotides, the CDR3 is TGTGCCAGCTCACTGGACAGGGTAAACAACGAGCAGTACTTC.

The genes are TRBV3-1 (or the pseudogene TRBV3-2) and TRBJ1-1; TRBD1 might be the D (6 bases). V lost 4 bases and J lost 4, with 10 bases in between. Germline V gene lookup returns CDR1 LGHDT and CDR2 YNNKEL (reference sequence). The CDR3 has 13 residues. CDR3: CASSPQGFTEAFF. For the CDR3, the DNA is TGTGCCAGCAGCCCACAGGGATTCACTGAAGCTTTCTTT.

V and J are TRBV19 and TRBJ2-2; 7 bases align to TRBD2. Per germline, CDR1 LNHDA and CDR2 SQIVND (reference sequence). The CDR3 contains 16 residues. With 7 bases clipped from V and 6 bases from J, the junction kept 14 bases outside the gene matches. The CDR3 loop is CASTVWGRVGAGELFF. In DNA, the CDR3 is TGTGCCAGTACCGTATGGGGGAGGGTTGGCGCCGGGGAGCTGTTTTTT.

This clone was seen a single time. This chain uses TRBV6-5 with TRBJ2-2; 7 bases map to TRBD1. This CDR3 has 14 amino acids. Germline V CDR1 and CDR2: MNHEY, SVGAGI. V shed 7 bases and J 4 bases; nucleotides not matched to a gene: 6. The CDR3 DNA follows: TGTGCCAGCAATCGGGACAGTTCCACCGGGGAGCTGTTTTTT. It codes for CASNRDSSTGELFF.

This chain connects TRBV5-1 to TRBJ1-3; 7 bases agree with TRBD1. The CDR3 is 14 amino acids. CDR1 is SGHRS and CDR2 is YFSETQ in the germline V gene. Trimming cost V 4 bases and J 3 bases; bases outside gene matches: 4. Here the CDR3 DNA reads TGCGCCAGCAGCCTGACAGGGTATGGAAACACCATATATTTT. Residues: CASSLTGYGNTIYF.

The chain carries TRBV30 and TRBJ2-7; 7 bases agree with TRBD1. The CDR3 length is 13 residues. With 1 base clipped from V and 4 bases from J, the junction kept 4 bases outside the gene matches. Germline V gives CDR1 GTSNPN, CDR2 SVGIG (reference sequence). The CDR3 sequence is CAWSADRWYEQYF. CDR3 DNA: TGTGCCTGGAGTGCGGACAGGTGGTACGAGCAGTACTTC.

Written as DNA, the CDR3 is TGTGCCAGCAGCCCACCGCCCGGGACAGGGAAGACCGGGGAGCTGTTTTTT. This translates into CASSPPPGTGKTGELFF. The chain is built from TRBV7-2 and TRBJ2-2; 9 nucleotides align to TRBD1. This CDR3 region has 17 residues. CDR1 and CDR2 from the germline V gene are SGHTA and FQGNSA. With V trimmed by 5 bases and J by 5 bases, 12 bases remained unmatched.

This clone was counted between two and nine times. The chain joins TRBV6-1 to TRBJ1-3; weak D call: TRBD1 (5 bases). From germline, CDR1 is MNHNS and CDR2 SASEGT. V was shortened by 6 bases and J by 0 bases, with 9 bases between the two germline ends. This CDR3 region has 14 residues. The DNA for the CDR3 is TGTGCCAGCAGGCCGACAGTCTCTGGAAACACCATATATTTT. As protein: CASRPTVSGNTIYF.

This clone was recorded once. The chain joins TRBV10-3 to TRBJ2-2; D gene unclear. Per germline, CDR1 ENHRY and CDR2 SYGVKD. This CDR3 contains 17 residues. Trimming took 0 bases from V and 0 from J, leaving 11 bases between them. For the CDR3, the DNA is TGTGCCATCAGTGAGTCTTTATCGACATCGAACACCGGGGAGCTGTTTTTT. It codes for CAISESLSTSNTGELFF.

The CDR3, as DNA: TGTGCCAGCTCACCGTACAGGCCCACCTCTGGAAACACCATATATTTT. This translates into CASSPYRPTSGNTIYF. This rearrangement joins TRBV18 to TRBJ1-3, with D tentatively TRBD1 (5 bases). Germline V gene lookup returns CDR1 KGHSH and CDR2 LQKENI. The CDR3 is made up of 16 amino acids. The germline V and J ends were trimmed by 3 bases and 0 bases, with 12 bases remaining between them.